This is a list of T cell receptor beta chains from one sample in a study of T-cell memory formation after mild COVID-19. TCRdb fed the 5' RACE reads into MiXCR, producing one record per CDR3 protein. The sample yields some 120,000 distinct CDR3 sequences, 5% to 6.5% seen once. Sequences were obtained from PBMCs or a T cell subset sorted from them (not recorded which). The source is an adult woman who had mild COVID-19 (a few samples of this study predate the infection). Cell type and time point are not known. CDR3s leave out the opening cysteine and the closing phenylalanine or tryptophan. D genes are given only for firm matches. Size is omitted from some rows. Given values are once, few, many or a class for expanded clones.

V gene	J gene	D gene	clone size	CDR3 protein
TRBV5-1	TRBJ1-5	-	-	ASSLRWISNQPQH
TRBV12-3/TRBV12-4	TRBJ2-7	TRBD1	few	ASSSQDRGRDYEQY
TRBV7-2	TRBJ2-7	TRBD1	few	ASSFRPGQGLFYEQY
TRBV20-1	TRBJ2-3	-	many	SARSANYLSSTDTQY
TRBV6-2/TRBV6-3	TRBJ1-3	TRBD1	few	ASSYGTVGNTIY
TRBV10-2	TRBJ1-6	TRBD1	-	ASSQTGVHSPLH
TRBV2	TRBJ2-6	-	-	ASSPGANVLT
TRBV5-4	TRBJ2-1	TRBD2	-	ASSTSGGSEQF
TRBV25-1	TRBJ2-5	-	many	ASSEYPGTQY
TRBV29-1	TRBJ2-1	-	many	AFQGGFQWAYNEQF
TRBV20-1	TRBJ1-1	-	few	SARASTQRTATARRNTEAF
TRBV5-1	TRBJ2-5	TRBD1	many	ASSPMPGQVFQTQY
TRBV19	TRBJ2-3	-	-	ASRETSGATDTQY
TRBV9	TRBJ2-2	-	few	ASSVSYTQLF
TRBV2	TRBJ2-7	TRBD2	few	ASRGLAVSYEQY
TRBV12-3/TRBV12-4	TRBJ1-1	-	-	ASSLQARGTEAF
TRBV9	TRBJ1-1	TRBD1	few	ASSVASGTGGLQTEAF
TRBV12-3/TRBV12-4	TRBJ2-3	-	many	ASSLRRDTQY
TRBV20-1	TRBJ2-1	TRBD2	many	SARDLAGTNEQF
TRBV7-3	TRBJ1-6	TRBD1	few	ASSLSGQGDSPLH
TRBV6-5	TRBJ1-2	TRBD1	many	ASSPDRETVYGYT
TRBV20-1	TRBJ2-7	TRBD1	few	SARAPYRGVSYEQY
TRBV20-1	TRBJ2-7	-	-	SARVGRGAYEQY
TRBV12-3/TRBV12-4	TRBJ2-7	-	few	ASSYQGLEQY
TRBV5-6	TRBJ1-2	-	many	ASSLDPGMVGGYT
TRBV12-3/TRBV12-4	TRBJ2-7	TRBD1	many	ASSLGDREDEQY
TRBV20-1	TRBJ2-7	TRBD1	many	SAGQGNNEQY
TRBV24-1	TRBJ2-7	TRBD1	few	ATSEQAGTGDYEQY
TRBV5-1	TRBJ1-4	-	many	ASSKEDEKLF